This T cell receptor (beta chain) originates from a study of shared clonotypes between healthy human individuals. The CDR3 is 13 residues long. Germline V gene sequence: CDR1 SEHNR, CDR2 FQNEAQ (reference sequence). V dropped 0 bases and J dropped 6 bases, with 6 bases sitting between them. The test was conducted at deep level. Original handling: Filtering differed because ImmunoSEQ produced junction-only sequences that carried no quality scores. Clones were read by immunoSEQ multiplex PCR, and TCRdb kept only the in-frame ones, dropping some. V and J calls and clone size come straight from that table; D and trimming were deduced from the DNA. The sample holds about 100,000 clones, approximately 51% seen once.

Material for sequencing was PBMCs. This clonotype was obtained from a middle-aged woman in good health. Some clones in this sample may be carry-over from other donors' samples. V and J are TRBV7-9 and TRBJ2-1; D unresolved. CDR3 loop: CASSLASLNEQFF. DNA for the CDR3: TGTGCCAGCAGCTTAGCATCCCTCAATGAGCAGTTCTTC.